These 14 T cell receptor beta chains were sequenced from one sample in a study of blood T cell repertoires in COVID-19. Sequencing was performed with immunoSEQ multiplex PCR; in TCRdb, only in-frame clones are kept and a portion is missing. The table has about 140,000 clones, 80% to 85% seen once; the top ten hold more than 3.5%. The material sequenced was peripheral blood. The receptors come from a woman aged 55-69 years with acute or convalescent COVID-19.

As DNA, the CDR3 is TGTGCCAGCAGTGAAGCGCAAGCACAACAGGCCGGGGGCTACACCTTC. It is translated as CASSEAQAQQAGGYTF. V gene TRBV2 combines with J gene TRBJ1-2; perhaps TRBD1 as D (5 bases). Germline assignment: CDR1 SNHLY and CDR2 FYNNEI. The CDR3 sequence is 16 residues long. V was clipped by 0 bases and J by 8 bases, with 19 bases between them.

This clone was counted a single time. The chain couples TRBV3-1 (or the pseudogene TRBV3-2) to TRBJ2-5; 9 nucleotides agree with TRBD2. This CDR3 contains 17 residues. Per the germline V gene, CDR1 is LGHDT and CDR2 is YNNKEL (reference sequence). Trimming at V came to 0 bases and at J to 2 bases, leaving 7 bases not matched to a gene. In nucleotides, the CDR3 is TGTGCCAGCAGCCAAGAGATAGCGGGAGTTGGGCAAGAGACCCAGTACTTC. It yields the protein CASSQEIAGVGQETQYF.

The chain employs TRBV19 and TRBJ2-1, with 8 nucleotides matching TRBD2. Germline assignment: CDR1 LNHDA and CDR2 SQIVND (reference sequence). The CDR3 loop spans 17 amino acids. Trimming at V came to 7 bases and at J to 0 bases, leaving 11 bases not matched to a gene. CDR3 bases: TGTGCCAGTAATTCCGGACTAGCCGGCAGCTCCTACAATGAGCAGTTCTTC. Translated: CASNSGLAGSSYNEQFF.

This chain connects TRBV27 to TRBJ1-2, with TRBD1 matching over 11 bases. Germline CDR1 is MNHEY and CDR2 is SMNVEV (reference sequence). CDR3 length equals 15 residues. V gave up 5 bases and J gave up 4 bases; unmatched junction bases: 6. The CDR3 region is CASSPRTGGIYGYTF. In DNA form, the CDR3 reads TGTGCCAGCAGTCCGAGGACAGGGGGCATCTATGGCTACACCTTC.

This sequence joins TRBV6-1 and TRBJ1-5, with TRBD1 identical over 9 bases. Germline lookup yields CDR1 MNHNS and CDR2 SASEGT. The V gene end was trimmed by 3 bases and the J gene end by 9 bases; junction bases not matched to a gene: 6. The CDR3 covers 14 residues. CDR3 DNA: TGTGCCAGCAGTGAGGACAGGGGCGCAAGGCCCCAGCATTTT. Translating gives CASSEDRGARPQHF.

The gene calls are TRBV5-1 and TRBJ2-3; 9 positions agree with TRBD2. This CDR3 spans 14 amino acids. Germline-derived CDR1 and CDR2 are SGHRS and YFSETQ. With 5 bases clipped from V and 4 bases from J, the junction kept 5 bases outside the gene matches. The CDR3 spells CASSWGTSSDTQYF. The CDR3 DNA sequence: TGCGCCAGCAGTTGGGGGACTAGCTCAGATACGCAGTATTTT.

The V call is TRBV13, the J call TRBJ1-2, with TRBD1 matching over 11 bases. The CDR3 spans 15 residues. Germline-derived CDR1 and CDR2 are PRHDT and FYEKMQ (reference sequence). Trimming cost V 5 bases and J 4 bases; bases outside gene matches: 6. In nucleotides, the CDR3 is TGTGCCAGCAGCACCTGGACAGGGGGCGGCTATGGCTACACCTTC. It is translated as CASSTWTGGGYGYTF.

The chain recombines TRBV5-1 with TRBJ2-1, with D tentatively TRBD2 (5 bases). The CDR3 loop spans 14 amino acids. With 0 bases removed from V and 7 bases from J, the gap between germline ends came to 11 bases. Germline loops: CDR1 SGHRS, CDR2 YFSETQ. Here the CDR3 DNA reads TGCGCCAGCAGCTTGGGGGATAGGAGGAATGAGCAGTTCTTC. This gives the protein CASSLGDRRNEQFF.

This clone occurred many times. The CDR3 coding sequence is TGTGCCAGCACCTCGGGACAGATGACCCAGTACTTC. Protein sequence: CASTSGQMTQYF. This sequence joins TRBV6-6 and TRBJ2-5, with TRBD1 matching over 7 bases. The trim removed 7 bases at V and 7 bases at J, leaving 6 bases unmatched. The CDR3 contains 12 residues. Germline V lookup: CDR1 MNHNY, CDR2 SVGAGI (reference sequence).

This chain joins TRBV2 and TRBJ2-3, with 8 positions matching TRBD2. V gave up 4 bases and J gave up 1 base; unmatched junction bases: 7. This CDR3 spans 16 amino acids. The V gene's germline CDR1 is SNHLY and CDR2 FYNNEI. The CDR3 spells CASSVDLAGGTDTQYF. The CDR3 DNA reads TGTGCCAGCAGTGTCGATCTAGCGGGCGGCACAGATACGCAGTATTTT.

The table lists this clone with a count of one. The J gene is TRBJ1-1, the V gene TRBV7-9; unclear D gene. This CDR3 is 15 amino acids long. Germline CDR1 reads SEHNR; CDR2 reads FQNEAQ (reference sequence). V gave up 5 bases and J gave up 1 base, with 14 bases separating them. The CDR3 coding sequence is TGTGCCAGCAGCCACGGGAGGTGGCGGAACACTGAAGCTTTCTTT. Encoded protein: CASSHGRWRNTEAFF. The full variable domain, completed using reference TRBV7-9 and TRBJ1-1, is DTGVSQNPRHKITKRGQNVTFRCDPISEHNRLYWYRQTLGQGPEFLTYFQNEAQLEKSRLLSDRFSAERPKGSFSTLEIQRTEQGDSAMYLCASSHGRWRNTEAFFGQGTRLTVV.

V and J are TRBV7-9 and TRBJ2-7; 7 positions match TRBD1. This CDR3 spans 13 amino acids. The junction had 3 bases not matched to a gene; V was cut back by 3 bases and J by 4 bases. CDR1 is SEHNR, CDR2 FQNEAQ, per germline (reference sequence). The CDR3 reads CASSLGTVYEQYF. CDR3 bases: TGTGCCAGCAGCTTGGGGACAGTTTACGAGCAGTACTTC.

The chain uses TRBV5-1 and TRBJ2-1; D remains unclear. The CDR3 spans 16 residues. V was pared by 0 bases and J by 6 bases, with 16 bases between. CDR1 and CDR2 (germline): SGHRS, YFSETQ. The CDR3 coding sequence is TGCGCCAGCAGCTTGGAGGCCCTAGGCGGCCTCAATGAGCAGTTCTTC. Translating it yields CASSLEALGGLNEQFF.

J is TRBJ1-5 and V is TRBV3-1 (or the pseudogene TRBV3-2); possibly TRBD1 for D (6 bases). CDR3 length: 14 amino acids. From germline, CDR1 is LGHDT and CDR2 YNNKEL (reference sequence). V lost 4 bases to trimming and J lost 5 bases, with 12 bases between them. As DNA, the CDR3 is TGTGCCAGCAGCCTCGGACAGATCTATCAGCCCCAGCATTTT. Protein: CASSLGQIYQPQHF.